These 19 T cell receptor beta chains were all obtained from the same sample, sequenced in a study of blood T cell repertoires in COVID-19. Clones were sequenced by immunoSEQ multiplex PCR, and TCRdb holds only the in-frame ones, with some missing. This sample has about 140,000 clones, with approximately 83% found just once. The source material was peripheral blood. All receptors derive from a human donor in a cohort sampled during active COVID-19.

The rearrangement links TRBV6-5 to TRBJ1-5; the D is unclear. Looked up from germline, CDR1 is MNHEY and CDR2 is SVGAGI. Trimming stripped 6 bases from V and 0 bases from J, with 9 bases between. The CDR3 is 14 residues long. CDR3 DNA sequence: TGTGCCAGCAGGCTGACTGGTAGCAATCAGCCCCAGCATTTT. Amino acids: CASRLTGSNQPQHF.

The V call is TRBV7-9, the J call TRBJ1-1; the match to TRBD1 covers 10 bases. The CDR3 has 15 amino acids. Per the germline V gene, CDR1 is SEHNR and CDR2 is FQNEAQ (reference sequence). J was trimmed by 6 bases and V by 1 base; bases with no gene match: 5. CDR3 coding DNA: TGTGCCAGCAGCTTAGTCCGGGGACAGGGGTCTGAAGCTTTCTTT. This codes for CASSLVRGQGSEAFF.

The chain has TRBV10-3 and TRBJ2-1; 7 bases match TRBD1. The CDR3 is made up of 14 amino acids. Germline V gene data show CDR1 as ENHRY and CDR2 as SYGVKD. Trimming cost V 4 bases and J 7 bases; bases outside gene matches: 7. CDR3 sequence reads: CAISVEGAQNEQFF. CDR3 nucleotide sequence: TGTGCCATCAGTGTTGAGGGGGCGCAAAATGAGCAGTTCTTC.

The DNA of the CDR3 is TGCAGCGCCTCGGACAGGGGAGGGGGCCGAACTGAAGCTTTCTTT. This encodes CSASDRGGGRTEAFF. The V call is TRBV29-1, the J call TRBJ1-1; TRBD1 matches at 9 bases. This CDR3 contains 15 residues. Looked up from germline, CDR1 is SQVTM and CDR2 is ANQGSEA. The V and J ends lost 7 bases and 5 bases, in that order; junction bases with no gene match: 14.

This sequence joins TRBV27 and TRBJ2-5; TRBD1 agrees at 12 bases. The ends lost 1 base at V and 4 bases at J; junction bases unmatched: 1. CDR3 size: 15 residues. Germline loops: CDR1 MNHEY, CDR2 SMNVEV (reference sequence). The CDR3 spells CASSLWDRGRETQYF. CDR3 DNA: TGTGCCAGCAGTTTATGGGACAGGGGGCGAGAGACCCAGTACTTC.

This chain links TRBV25-1 with TRBJ2-2; D is undetermined. Trimming cost V 8 bases and J 7 bases, with 11 bases left between them. The CDR3 length is 12 residues. Germline CDR1 and CDR2: MGHDK and SYGVNS. CDR3 DNA sequence: TGTGCCAGCCGAAGCCCCATCGGGGAGCTGTTTTTT. Its protein is CASRSPIGELFF.

The rearrangement links TRBV27 to TRBJ1-1; the match to TRBD1 covers 9 bases. The germline CDR1 and CDR2 sequences are MNHEY and SMNVEV (reference sequence). Trimming cost V 3 bases and J 2 bases; bases outside gene matches: 10. The CDR3 extends over 17 amino acids. CDR3 nucleotides: TGTGCCAGCAGTTTGGGACAGGGACAATTTCAAAACACTGAAGCTTTCTTT. Encoded protein: CASSLGQGQFQNTEAFF.

The chain combines TRBV7-9 with TRBJ1-6, with a tentative D call TRBD1 (5 bases). This CDR3 comprises 17 residues. Germline CDR1 and CDR2: SEHNR and FQNEAQ (reference sequence). The V gene lost 1 base and the J gene lost 9 bases, with 19 bases spanning the gap. CDR3 sequence (DNA): TGTGCCAGCAGCTTAGGGCGTGTGCGAGACAGTGGTTCACCCCTCCACTTT. Translation gives CASSLGRVRDSGSPLHF.

This sequence joins TRBV28 and TRBJ1-4; 10 positions agree with TRBD1. V gave up 5 bases and J gave up 8 bases; unmatched junction bases: 5. The CDR3 has 14 residues. Germline loops: CDR1 MDHEN, CDR2 SYDVKM. The CDR3 region is CASSGTGAGEKLFF. CDR3 bases: TGTGCCAGCAGTGGGACAGGGGCAGGGGAAAAACTGTTTTTT.

The chain carries TRBV5-3 and TRBJ2-3, with D perhaps TRBD2 (7 bases). Being an ORF, TRBV5-3 has a function that is uncertain. Trimming removed 2 bases from V and 3 bases from J, with 19 bases in between. The CDR3 is 17 residues long. CDR3 amino acids: CARSLILGGPITDTQYF. The CDR3 DNA reads TGTGCCAGAAGCTTAATCCTCGGGGGGCCTATTACAGATACGCAGTATTTT.

The CDR3 sequence is CASSLRWSVTEAFF. Here the CDR3 DNA reads TGTGCCAGCAGTCTCAGGTGGTCCGTGACTGAAGCTTTCTTT. The chain combines TRBV27 with TRBJ1-1; D gene uncertain. The CDR3 contains 14 residues. Germline lookup yields CDR1 MNHEY and CDR2 SMNVEV (reference sequence). V gave up 5 bases and J gave up 5 bases, with 15 bases separating them.

The rearrangement joins TRBV6-6 to TRBJ1-2; 9 positions match TRBD1. V lost 8 bases, J lost 4 bases, and 8 bases stayed unmatched. Germline values: CDR1 MNHNY, CDR2 SVGAGI (reference sequence). The CDR3 sequence is 14 residues long. As DNA, the CDR3 is TGTGCCAGCTCCCCGGACAGGGGACCCTATGGCTACACCTTC. Encoded protein: CASSPDRGPYGYTF.

This chain connects TRBV19 to TRBJ1-6; D remains unclear. The V and J ends lost 1 base and 9 bases respectively, with 10 bases between them. The CDR3 spans 14 residues. Germline V lookup: CDR1 LNHDA, CDR2 SQIVND (reference sequence). Written as DNA, the CDR3 is TGTGCCAGTAGTATAGCCGCGAAGAGTTCACCCCTCCACTTT. Translation: CASSIAAKSSPLHF.

The chain is built from TRBV7-9 and TRBJ1-4; D is perhaps TRBD1 (5 bases). The germline CDR1 and CDR2 sequences are SEHNR and FQNEAQ (reference sequence). The CDR3 contains 15 residues. V was cut by 0 bases and J by 7 bases, with 12 bases left in between. The CDR3 coding sequence is TGTGCCAGCAGCTTAGCGATCGGGCAGGGTGAAAAACTGTTTTTT. This translates into CASSLAIGQGEKLFF.

This clone has only one observation. The chain has TRBV2 and TRBJ1-2; 9 bases agree with TRBD1. Trimming took 2 bases from V and 4 from J; bases not matched to a gene: 8. CDR3 size: 16 residues. Germline V lookup: CDR1 SNHLY, CDR2 FYNNEI. CDR3 protein: CASSEIRTGVGYGYTF. The CDR3 coding sequence is TGTGCCAGCAGTGAAATCCGGACAGGGGTGGGCTATGGCTACACCTTC. Combining the CDR3 with reference TRBV2 and TRBJ1-2 gives the whole variable domain EPEVTQTPSHQVTQMGQEVILRCVPISNHLYFYWYRQILGQKVEFLVSFYNNEISEKSEIFDDQFSVERPDGSNFTLKIRSTKLEDSAMYFCASSEIRTGVGYGYTFGSGTRLTVV.

This clone occurred once. This rearrangement joins TRBV12-5 to TRBJ2-1, with 11 nucleotides matching TRBD2. V lost 1 base and J lost 4; bases outside the gene matches: 6. Germline CDR1 reads LGHNT; CDR2 reads FRNRAP. The CDR3 has 17 amino acids. The CDR3 DNA reads as TGTGCTAGTGGTTTGGCCGGGGGGACTAGCGGTTACAATGAGCAGTTCTTC. Its protein is CASGLAGGTSGYNEQFF.

This clone was recorded only once. The rearrangement uses TRBV25-1 and TRBJ1-6; TRBD1 agrees at 11 bases. Germline CDR1 MGHDK, CDR2 SYGVNS. The CDR3 has 16 amino acids. Losses at the gene ends were 0 bases for V and 7 bases for J; bases not matched to a gene: 2. This CDR3 reads CASSEYGTGGNSPLHF. CDR3 bases: TGTGCCAGCAGTGAATACGGGACAGGGGGAAATTCACCCCTCCACTTT.

The J gene is TRBJ2-1, the V gene TRBV7-3, with no clear D. Germline CDR1 is SGHTA and CDR2 is FQGTGA. V gave up 6 bases and J gave up 0 bases, with 6 bases separating them. The CDR3 totals 13 residues. The CDR3 nucleotides are TGTGCCAGCAGACTAAACTCCTACAATGAGCAGTTCTTC. This codes for CASRLNSYNEQFF. The full variable domain, its missing parts supplied by reference TRBV7-3 and TRBJ2-1, is GAGVSQTPSNKVTEKGKYVELRCDPISGHTALYWYRQSLGQGPEFLIYFQGTGAADDSGLPNDRFFAVRPEGSVSTLKIQRTERGDSAVYLCASRLNSYNEQFFGPGTRLTVL.

The chain recombines TRBV12-3 or TRBV12-4 with TRBJ2-5; TRBD1 is a possible D gene (6 bases). The CDR3 spans 13 residues. V gave up 6 bases and J gave up 4 bases, with 12 bases separating them. CDR3 nucleotide sequence: TGTGCCAGCAGGGTAGGGGGTGGAGAGACCCAGTACTTC. Translating gives CASRVGGGETQYF.